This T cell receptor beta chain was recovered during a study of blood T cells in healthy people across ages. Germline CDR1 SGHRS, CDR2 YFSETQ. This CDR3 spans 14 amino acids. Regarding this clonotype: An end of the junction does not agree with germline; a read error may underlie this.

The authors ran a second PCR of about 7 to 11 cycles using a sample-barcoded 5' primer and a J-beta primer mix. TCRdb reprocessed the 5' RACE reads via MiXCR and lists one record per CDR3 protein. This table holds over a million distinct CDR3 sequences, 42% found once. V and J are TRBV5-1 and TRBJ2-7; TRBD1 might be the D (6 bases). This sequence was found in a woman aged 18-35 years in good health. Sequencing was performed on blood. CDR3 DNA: TGCGCCAGCAGCTCCGGGACATCCACCTACAAGCAGTACTTC. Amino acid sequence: CASSSGTSTYKQYF.